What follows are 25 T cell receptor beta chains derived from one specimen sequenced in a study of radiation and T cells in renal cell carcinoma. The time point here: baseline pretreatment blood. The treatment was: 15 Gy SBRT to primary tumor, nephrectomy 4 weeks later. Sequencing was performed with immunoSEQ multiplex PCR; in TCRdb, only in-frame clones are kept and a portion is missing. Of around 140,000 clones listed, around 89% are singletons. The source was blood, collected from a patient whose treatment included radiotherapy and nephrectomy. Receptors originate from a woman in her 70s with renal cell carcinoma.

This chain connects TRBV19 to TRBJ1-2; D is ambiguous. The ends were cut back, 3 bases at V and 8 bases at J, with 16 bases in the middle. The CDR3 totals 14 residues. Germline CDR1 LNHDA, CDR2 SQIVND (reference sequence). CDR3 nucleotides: TGTGCCAGTAGTATTTTCTCGGCAGTTGGCGGCTACACCTTC. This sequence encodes CASSIFSAVGGYTF.

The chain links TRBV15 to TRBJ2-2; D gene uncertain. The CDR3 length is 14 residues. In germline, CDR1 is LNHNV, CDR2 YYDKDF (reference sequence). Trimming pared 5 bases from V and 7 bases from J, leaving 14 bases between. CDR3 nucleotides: TGTGCCACCAGCCAGACCGGAGCCGGCGGGGAGCTGTTTTTT. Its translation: CATSQTGAGGELFF.

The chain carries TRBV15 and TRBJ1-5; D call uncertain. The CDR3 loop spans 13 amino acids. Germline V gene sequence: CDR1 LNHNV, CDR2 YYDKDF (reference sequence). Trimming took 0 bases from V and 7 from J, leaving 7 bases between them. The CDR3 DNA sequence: TGTGCCACCAGCAGAGATCTGTGGCAGCCCCAGCATTTT. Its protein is CATSRDLWQPQHF.

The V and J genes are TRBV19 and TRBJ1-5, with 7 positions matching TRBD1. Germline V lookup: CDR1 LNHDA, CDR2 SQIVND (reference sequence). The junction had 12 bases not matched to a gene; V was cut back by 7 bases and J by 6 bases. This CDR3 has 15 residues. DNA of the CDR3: TGTGCCAGTAACCCAGGGGGACAGAGGGGTCAGCCCCAGCATTTT. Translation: CASNPGGQRGQPQHF.

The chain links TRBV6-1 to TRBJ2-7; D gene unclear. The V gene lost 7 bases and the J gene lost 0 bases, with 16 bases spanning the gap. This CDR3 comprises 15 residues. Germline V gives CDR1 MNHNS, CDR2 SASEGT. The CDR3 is CASKRGTENSYEQYF. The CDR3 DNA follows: TGTGCCAGCAAGCGCGGCACCGAGAACTCCTACGAGCAGTACTTC.

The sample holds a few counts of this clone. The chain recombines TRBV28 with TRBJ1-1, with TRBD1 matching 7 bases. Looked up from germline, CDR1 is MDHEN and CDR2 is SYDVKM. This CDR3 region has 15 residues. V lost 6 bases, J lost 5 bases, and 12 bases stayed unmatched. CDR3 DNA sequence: TGTGCCAGCAGACCAGGGGGAAGTGGGAGGACTGAAGCTTTCTTT. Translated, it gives CASRPGGSGRTEAFF.

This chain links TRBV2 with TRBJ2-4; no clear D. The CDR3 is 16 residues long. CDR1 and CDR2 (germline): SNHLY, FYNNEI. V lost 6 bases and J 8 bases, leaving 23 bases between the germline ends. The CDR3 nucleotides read TGTGCCAGCAGCGGTTCGGAGAACGTTAGAGTAGACATTCAGTACTTC. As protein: CASSGSENVRVDIQYF.

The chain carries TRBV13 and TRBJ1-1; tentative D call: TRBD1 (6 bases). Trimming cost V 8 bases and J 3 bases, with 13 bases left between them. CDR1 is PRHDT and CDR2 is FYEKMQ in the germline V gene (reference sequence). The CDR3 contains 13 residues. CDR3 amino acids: CASQVRGDTEAFF. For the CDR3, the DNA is TGTGCCAGCCAGGTGAGGGGGGACACTGAAGCTTTCTTT.

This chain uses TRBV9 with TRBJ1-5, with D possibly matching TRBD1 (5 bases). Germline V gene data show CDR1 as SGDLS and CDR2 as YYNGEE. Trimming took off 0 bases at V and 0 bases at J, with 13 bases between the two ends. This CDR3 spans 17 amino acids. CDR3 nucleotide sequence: TGTGCCAGCAGCGTAGGGGAGGGGCAGTATAGCAATCAGCCCCAGCATTTT. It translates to CASSVGEGQYSNQPQHF.

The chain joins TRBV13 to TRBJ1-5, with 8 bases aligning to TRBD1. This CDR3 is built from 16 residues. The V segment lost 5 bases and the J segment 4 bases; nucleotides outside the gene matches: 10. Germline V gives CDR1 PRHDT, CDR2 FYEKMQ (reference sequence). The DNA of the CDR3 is TGTGCCAGCAGCATTACCCAGGGGGCGCGGAATCAGCCCCAGCATTTT. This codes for CASSITQGARNQPQHF.

CDR3 bases: TGTGCCAGCAGCCCCTCGGCGGGGGCCTCACCCCTCCACTTT. Translated, it gives CASSPSAGASPLHF. This chain joins TRBV7-3 and TRBJ1-6, with D possibly being TRBD1 (6 bases). The CDR3 loop spans 14 amino acids. Germline V gene lookup returns CDR1 SGHTA and CDR2 FQGTGA. V gave up 5 bases and J gave up 10 bases, with 15 bases separating them.

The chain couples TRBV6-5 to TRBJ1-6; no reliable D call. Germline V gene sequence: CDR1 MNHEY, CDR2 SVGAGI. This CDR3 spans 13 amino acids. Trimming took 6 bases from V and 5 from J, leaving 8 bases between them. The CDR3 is CASRRTNNSPLHF. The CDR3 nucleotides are TGTGCCAGCAGAAGGACCAATAATTCACCCCTCCACTTT.

The CDR3 nucleotides are TGTGCCAGTAGTACCCGGGCAGGGGGCCCTGAAGCTTTCTTT. Translated: CASSTRAGGPEAFF. V usage is TRBV19 and J usage is TRBJ1-1; 8 positions agree with TRBD1. The CDR3 totals 14 residues. V was pared by 4 bases and J by 6 bases, with 7 bases of the junction left unmatched. CDR1 is LNHDA, CDR2 SQIVND, per germline (reference sequence). Complete variable domain (other parts from reference TRBV19 and TRBJ1-1): DGGITQSPKYLFRKEGQNVTLSCEQNLNHDAMYWYRQDPGQGLRLIYYSQIVNDFQKGDIAEGYSVSREKKESFPLTVTSAQKNPTAFYLCASSTRAGGPEAFFGQGTRLTVV.

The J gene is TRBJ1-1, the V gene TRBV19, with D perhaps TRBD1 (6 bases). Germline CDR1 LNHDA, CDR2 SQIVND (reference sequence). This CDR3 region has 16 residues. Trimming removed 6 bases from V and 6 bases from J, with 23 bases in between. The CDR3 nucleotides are TGTGCCAGTAGCCCCTCCCGAGGGGGGAGGGGCTCTGAAGCTTTCTTT. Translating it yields CASSPSRGGRGSEAFF.

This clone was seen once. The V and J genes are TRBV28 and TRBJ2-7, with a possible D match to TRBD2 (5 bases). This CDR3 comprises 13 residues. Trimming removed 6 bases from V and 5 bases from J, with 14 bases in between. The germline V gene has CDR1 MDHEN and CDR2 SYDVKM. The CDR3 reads CASSGVGIHEQYF. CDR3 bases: TGTGCCAGCAGCGGGGTAGGAATTCACGAGCAGTACTTC.

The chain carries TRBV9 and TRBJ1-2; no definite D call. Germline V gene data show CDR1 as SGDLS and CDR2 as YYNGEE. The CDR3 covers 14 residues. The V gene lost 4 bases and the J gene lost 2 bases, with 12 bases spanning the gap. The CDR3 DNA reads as TGTGCCAGCAGCTCGAGGAAAAGGAACTATGGCTACACCTTC. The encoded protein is CASSSRKRNYGYTF. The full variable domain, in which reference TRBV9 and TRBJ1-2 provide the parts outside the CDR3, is DSGVTQTPKHLITATGQRVTLRCSPRSGDLSVYWYQQSLDQGLQFLIQYYNGEERAKGNILERFSAQQFPDLHSELNLSSLELGDSALYFCASSSRKRNYGYTFGSGTRLTVV.

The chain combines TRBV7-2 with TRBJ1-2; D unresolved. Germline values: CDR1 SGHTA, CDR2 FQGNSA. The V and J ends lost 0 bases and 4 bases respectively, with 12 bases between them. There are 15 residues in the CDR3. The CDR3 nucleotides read TGTGCCAGCAGCTTAGCATTTCAAAATAGCTATGGCTACACCTTC. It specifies CASSLAFQNSYGYTF.

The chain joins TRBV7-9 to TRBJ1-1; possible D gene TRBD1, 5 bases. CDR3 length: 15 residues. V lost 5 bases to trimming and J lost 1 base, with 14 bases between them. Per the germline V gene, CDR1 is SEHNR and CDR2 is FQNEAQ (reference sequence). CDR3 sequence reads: CASSRSAQGNTEAFF. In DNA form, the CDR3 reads TGTGCCAGCAGCCGATCAGCCCAGGGGAACACTGAAGCTTTCTTT. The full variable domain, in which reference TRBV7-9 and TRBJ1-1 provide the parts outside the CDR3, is DTGVSQNPRHKITKRGQNVTFRCDPISEHNRLYWYRQTLGQGPEFLTYFQNEAQLEKSRLLSDRFSAERPKGSFSTLEIQRTEQGDSAMYLCASSRSAQGNTEAFFGQGTRLTVV.

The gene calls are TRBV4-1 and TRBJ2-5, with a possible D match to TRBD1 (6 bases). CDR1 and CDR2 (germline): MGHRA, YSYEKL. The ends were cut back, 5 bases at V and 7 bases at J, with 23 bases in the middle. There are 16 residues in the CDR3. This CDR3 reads CASSALVGRGFGTQYF. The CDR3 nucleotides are TGCGCCAGCAGCGCTCTTGTGGGCAGGGGATTTGGGACCCAGTACTTC.

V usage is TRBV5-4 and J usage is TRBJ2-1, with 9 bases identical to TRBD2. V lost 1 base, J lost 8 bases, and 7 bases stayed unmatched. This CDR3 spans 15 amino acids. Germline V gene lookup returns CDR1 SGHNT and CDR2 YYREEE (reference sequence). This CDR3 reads CASSLPAGGQYEQFF. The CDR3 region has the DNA TGTGCCAGCAGCTTGCCGGCGGGGGGGCAGTATGAGCAGTTCTTC.

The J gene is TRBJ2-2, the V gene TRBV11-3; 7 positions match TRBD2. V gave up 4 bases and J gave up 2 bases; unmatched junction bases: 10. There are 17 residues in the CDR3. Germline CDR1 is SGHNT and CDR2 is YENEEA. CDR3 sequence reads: CASSSTQRGLNTGELFF. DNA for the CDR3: TGTGCCAGCAGCTCTACCCAGCGGGGCCTCAACACCGGGGAGCTGTTTTTT.

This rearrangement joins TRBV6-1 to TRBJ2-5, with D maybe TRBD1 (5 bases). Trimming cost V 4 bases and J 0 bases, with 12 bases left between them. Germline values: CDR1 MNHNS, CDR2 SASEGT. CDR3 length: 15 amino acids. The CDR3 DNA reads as TGTGCCAGCAGTGGCCCCGCAGGGTACCAAGAGACCCAGTACTTC. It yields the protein CASSGPAGYQETQYF.

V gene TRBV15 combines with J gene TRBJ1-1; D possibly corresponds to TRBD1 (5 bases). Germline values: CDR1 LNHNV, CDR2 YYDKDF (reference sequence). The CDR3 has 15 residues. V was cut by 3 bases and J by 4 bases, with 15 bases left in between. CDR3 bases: TGTGCCACCAGCAGTTGGGGGAGCAGGGCCACTGAAGCTTTCTTT. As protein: CATSSWGSRATEAFF. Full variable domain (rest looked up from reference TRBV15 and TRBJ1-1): DAMVIQNPRYQVTQFGKPVTLSCSQTLNHNVMYWYQQKSSQAPKLLFHYYDKDFNNEADTPDNFQSRRPNTSFCFLDIRSPGLGDTAMYLCATSSWGSRATEAFFGQGTRLTVV.

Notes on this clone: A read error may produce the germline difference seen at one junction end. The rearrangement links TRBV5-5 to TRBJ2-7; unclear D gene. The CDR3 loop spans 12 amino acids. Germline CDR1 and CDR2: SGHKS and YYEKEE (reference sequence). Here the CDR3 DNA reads TGTGCCAGCAGCTTAGGGTCGACTCTGCTGCACTTC. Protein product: CASSLGSTLLHF.

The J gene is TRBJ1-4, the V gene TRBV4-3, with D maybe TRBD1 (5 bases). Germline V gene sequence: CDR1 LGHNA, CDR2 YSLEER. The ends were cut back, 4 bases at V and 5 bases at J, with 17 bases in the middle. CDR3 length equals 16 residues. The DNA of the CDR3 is TGCGCCAGCAGCCCGGCATCCGGGACGCCAAATGAAAAACTGTTTTTT. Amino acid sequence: CASSPASGTPNEKLFF.